This record covers a single T cell receptor (beta chain). This CDR3 contains 18 residues. With V trimmed by 2 bases and J by 4 bases, 17 bases remained unmatched. Germline V gene sequence: CDR1 LNHDA, CDR2 SQIVND (reference sequence). This sample is drawn from a study of blood T cell repertoires in COVID-19. Sequenced by immunoSEQ multiplex PCR; TCRdb stores in-frame clones only, minus some. This table holds under 350,000 clones, roughly nine tenths found once. Sequencing was performed on PBMCs or T cells enriched from blood (not recorded which). This clonotype was obtained from a young woman who had recovered from COVID-19. The chain combines TRBV19 with TRBJ2-7; 7 nucleotides match TRBD1. CDR3 in amino acids: CASSIIGHFGTDNYEQYF. Written as DNA, the CDR3 is TGTGCCAGTAGTATAATTGGGCACTTCGGGACAGATAATTACGAGCAGTACTTC.